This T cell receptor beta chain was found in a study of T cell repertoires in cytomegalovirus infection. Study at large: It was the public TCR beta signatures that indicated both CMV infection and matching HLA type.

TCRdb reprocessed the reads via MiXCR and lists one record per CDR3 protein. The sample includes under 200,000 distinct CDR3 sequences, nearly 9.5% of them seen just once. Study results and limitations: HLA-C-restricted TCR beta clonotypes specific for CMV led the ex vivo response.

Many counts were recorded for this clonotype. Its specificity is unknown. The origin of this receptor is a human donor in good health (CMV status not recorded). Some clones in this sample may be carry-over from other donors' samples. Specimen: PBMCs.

DNA of the CDR3: TGTGCCAGCAGCCAAGTAGGGGAGTCCGGGGAGCTGTTTTTT. Residues: CASSQVGESGELFF. The V gene is TRBV14, the J gene TRBJ2-2; D tentatively fits TRBD1 or TRBD2 (5 bases each). This CDR3 is built from 14 residues. V was cut by 1 base and J by 6 bases, with 9 bases left in between. The V gene's germline CDR1 is SGHDN and CDR2 FVKESK.